This TCR beta chain was profiled in a study of Graves' ophthalmopathy and Graves' hyperthyroidism. Hyperthyroidism patients, all newly diagnosed, had under 2 months' duration and ages of 18 to 65. As diagnostic evidence, clinical symptoms, serum thyroxine, TRAb, thyroid ultrasound and orbital computed tomography were relied upon. TCR beta CDR3 amplification used RNA transcripts. Investigators did first-round RT-PCR with HTBI primers, then second-round multiplex PCR. TCRdb independently ran MiXCR on the multiplex PCR reads; one entry per CDR3 protein. Of around 1.1 million distinct CDR3 sequences in the sample, 35% to 45% were seen once. The length of the CDR3 is 15 residues. With 4 bases clipped from V and 13 bases from J, the junction kept 21 bases outside the gene matches. The germline V gene encodes CDR1 DFQATT and CDR2 SNEGSKA (reference sequence). This clonotype was observed at least ten times. Its antigen is not known.

Overall study results and limits: Ophthalmopathy progression was predicted by the model at less than 71% sensitivity and about 79% specificity.

The chain is built from TRBV20-1 and TRBJ1-1; the match to TRBD1 covers 7 bases. Sequenced: peripheral blood or thyroid tissue (not recorded which). This clonotype originated in an adult man with Graves' hyperthyroidism. The chain's CDR3 is CSAKVQGTLAKHGFF. The CDR3 bases are TGCAGTGCTAAGGTACAGGGGACGTTAGCTAAGCATGGTTTCTTT.